The 13 T cell receptor beta chains listed next were all sequenced from one sample in a study of cytomegalovirus exposure and HLA in healthy donors. 13 Jbeta primers and 60 Vbeta primers were used for the PCR. Sequencing was performed with immunoSEQ multiplex PCR; in TCRdb, only in-frame clones are kept and a portion is missing. The repertoire includes about 180,000 clones, around 85% of them detected once, and 1% sits in the top ten. The sample comprised PBMCs. These receptors all stem from a boy aged 2 to 9 in good health and CMV-seronegative.

V gene TRBV4-1 combines with J gene TRBJ1-2, with 8 bases fitting TRBD1. The CDR3 is made up of 17 amino acids. Unmatched junction bases numbered 10, after V lost 0 bases and J lost 4 bases. Germline CDR1 and CDR2: MGHRA and YSYEKL. CDR3 nucleotides: TGCGCCAGCAGCCAAGAGGGACAGGTATTCGGCTCCTATGGCTACACCTTC. This sequence encodes CASSQEGQVFGSYGYTF.

This chain uses TRBV7-9 with TRBJ2-2, with a possible D match to TRBD2 (6 bases). V was pared by 3 bases and J by 5 bases, with 10 bases between. Per the germline V gene, CDR1 is SEHNR and CDR2 is FQNEAQ (reference sequence). This CDR3 contains 14 residues. In nucleotides, the CDR3 is TGTGCCAGCAGCTTGGGGGACTTGACCGGGGAGCTGTTTTTT. It encodes CASSLGDLTGELFF.

This chain uses TRBV2 with TRBJ1-4; TRBD1 matches 10 bases. Germline trimming cut 5 bases from V and 5 bases from J; bases unmatched to any gene: 5. The CDR3 is 15 amino acids. Germline CDR1 reads SNHLY; CDR2 reads FYNNEI. The CDR3 spells CASSSAGQGNEKLFF. CDR3 nucleotides: TGTGCCAGCAGTTCCGCGGGACAGGGGAATGAAAAACTGTTTTTT.

V gene TRBV7-6 combines with J gene TRBJ2-1, with TRBD2 identical over 9 bases. This CDR3 is 14 amino acids long. V gave up 5 bases and J gave up 3 bases; unmatched junction bases: 2. Per the germline V gene, CDR1 is SGHVS and CDR2 is FNYEAQ. The CDR3 DNA reads as TGTGCCAGCAGCGATAGCGGGGGCTACAATGAGCAGTTCTTC. Translating it yields CASSDSGGYNEQFF.

This clone occurred a few times. The chain recombines TRBV7-2 with TRBJ1-2; D unclear. The V and J ends lost 8 bases and 6 bases respectively, with 16 bases between them. The CDR3 runs 13 residues. Germline V lookup: CDR1 SGHTA, CDR2 FQGNSA. CDR3 region: CASDGGRENGYTF. CDR3 in DNA: TGTGCCAGCGACGGCGGGAGGGAAAATGGCTACACCTTC.

The chain joins TRBV15 to TRBJ2-7; a weak D match, TRBD1 (5 bases). The CDR3 has 14 amino acids. From germline, CDR1 is LNHNV and CDR2 YYDKDF (reference sequence). The V end was cut by 0 bases, the J end by 4 bases, with 10 bases between. The CDR3 DNA reads as TGTGCCACCAGCAGAGATTTCAGGGATTACGAGCAGTACGTC. This translates into CATSRDFRDYEQYV.

In the case of this clone: This sample also contains other DNA sequences that code for the same CDR3. The chain uses TRBV2 and TRBJ2-5; D gene ambiguous. The germline gives CDR1 SNHLY, CDR2 FYNNEI. V was pared by 5 bases and J by 2 bases, with 3 bases between. The CDR3 runs to 11 residues. DNA for the CDR3: TGTGCCAGCAGTCTACAAGAGACCCAGTACTTC. It yields the protein CASSLQETQYF.

J is TRBJ2-1 and V is TRBV5-6; TRBD2 aligns across 7 bases. This CDR3 spans 15 amino acids. V lost 0 bases, J lost 0 bases, and 0 bases stayed unmatched. In germline, CDR1 is SGHDT, CDR2 YYEEEE. CDR3 sequence (DNA): TGTGCCAGCAGCTTGGGCGGGAGCTCCTACAATGAGCAGTTCTTC. Translation: CASSLGGSSYNEQFF.

This sequence joins TRBV10-2 and TRBJ2-6, with 8 bases lining up with TRBD1. V shed 6 bases and J 0 bases; nucleotides not matched to a gene: 7. Germline CDR1 and CDR2: WSHSY and SAAADI. The CDR3 has 17 amino acids. The CDR3 reads CASRASGGSSGANVLTF. The CDR3, as DNA: TGCGCCAGCAGAGCCTCAGGGGGCTCCTCTGGGGCCAACGTCCTGACTTTC.

The chain uses TRBV6-4 and TRBJ1-6; possibly TRBD1 for D (5 bases). This CDR3 spans 14 amino acids. CDR1 and CDR2 from the germline V gene are MRHNA and SNTAGT. V dropped 10 bases and J dropped 7 bases, with 17 bases sitting between them. As DNA, the CDR3 is TGTGCCACCCATCCAGGGAGGCAAAATTCACCCCTCCACTTT. Its protein product is CATHPGRQNSPLHF.

This chain links TRBV19 with TRBJ1-1; 8 bases agree with TRBD1. After removal of 5 bases from V and 5 bases from J, the junction contained 10 bases not matched to a gene. Germline-derived CDR1 and CDR2 are LNHDA and SQIVND (reference sequence). The CDR3 is 15 amino acids. CDR3 sequence reads: CASSLSGGIKTEAFF. DNA of the CDR3: TGTGCCAGTAGTCTCTCAGGGGGCATAAAGACTGAAGCTTTCTTT. The full variable domain, in which reference TRBV19 and TRBJ1-1 provide the parts outside the CDR3, is DGGITQSPKYLFRKEGQNVTLSCEQNLNHDAMYWYRQDPGQGLRLIYYSQIVNDFQKGDIAEGYSVSREKKESFPLTVTSAQKNPTAFYLCASSLSGGIKTEAFFGQGTRLTVV.

V gene TRBV29-1 combines with J gene TRBJ2-3; 8 positions agree with TRBD2. The CDR3 is made up of 14 amino acids. Germline-derived CDR1 and CDR2 are SQVTM and ANQGSEA. The V and J ends lost 5 bases and 2 bases, in that order; junction bases with no gene match: 6. The CDR3 region is CSVPLAGSTDTQYF. The CDR3 bases are TGCAGCGTTCCTCTAGCGGGTTCCACAGATACGCAGTATTTT.

This sequence joins TRBV7-6 and TRBJ2-5; TRBD2 agrees at 7 bases. The J segment lost 4 bases and the V segment lost 1 base, leaving 0 bases of the junction unmatched. CDR1 is SGHVS, CDR2 FNYEAQ, per germline. The CDR3 consists of 13 residues. CDR3 coding DNA: TGTGCCAGCAGCTTAGGGGAGGGAGAGACCCAGTACTTC. Translating it yields CASSLGEGETQYF. Full variable domain (outside the CDR3, taken from reference TRBV7-6 and TRBJ2-5): GAGVSQSPRYKVTKRGQDVALRCDPISGHVSLYWYRQALGQGPEFLTYFNYEAQQDKSGLPNDRFSAERPEGSISTLTIQRTEQRDSAMYRCASSLGEGETQYFGPGTRLLVL.